The 8 T cell receptor beta chains below all came from one sample that was sequenced in a study of vaccination and CD4 T cells after COVID-19. The Oncomine TCR Beta short-read assay generated sequence data from the DNA of cultured CD4+ T cells. TCRdb reprocessed the PCR reads with MiXCR, giving one entry per CDR3 protein. This table holds 13,000 or so distinct CDR3 sequences, 75% to 80% found once. No cognate antigen is known for these TCRs. The sample's treatment: approximately nine-day PBMC culture with coronavirus spike peptide pools or control peptides (ViraFEST assay). Input material: CD4+ T cells from blood, cultured in vitro. These receptors were collected from a human donor who had recovered from COVID-19.

The CDR3 spells CASSGQSSYEQYF. Here the CDR3 DNA reads TGTGCCAGCAGTGGACAGAGCTCCTACGAGCAGTACTTC. The V and J genes are TRBV2 and TRBJ2-7; D possibly corresponds to TRBD1 (5 bases). V was trimmed by 4 bases and J by 0 bases, leaving 7 bases between them. Germline CDR1 reads SNHLY; CDR2 reads FYNNEI. The CDR3 length is 13 residues.

The V and J genes are TRBV6-1 and TRBJ2-3; perhaps TRBD2 as D (6 bases). The length of the CDR3 is 16 residues. The V gene's germline CDR1 is MNHNS and CDR2 SASEGT. The ends were cut back, 5 bases at V and 1 base at J, with 16 bases in the middle. The CDR3, as DNA: TGTGCCAGCAGTCCCCGGGACTCGCGGCGCACAGATACGCAGTATTTT. Its protein product is CASSPRDSRRTDTQYF.

CDR3 sequence reads: CASSLDPGRRELFF. The CDR3 nucleotides read TGTGCCAGCAGCTTAGATCCGGGGAGAAGGGAGCTGTTTTTT. This chain joins TRBV11-2 and TRBJ2-2; D possibly corresponds to TRBD2 (5 bases). The germline V gene encodes CDR1 SGHAT and CDR2 FQNNGV. With 0 bases removed from V and 9 bases from J, the gap between germline ends came to 11 bases. CDR3 size: 14 residues.

The rearrangement joins TRBV28 to TRBJ2-3, with D uncertain. The ends were cut back, 5 bases at V and 2 bases at J, with 14 bases in the middle. The germline V gene encodes CDR1 MDHEN and CDR2 SYDVKM. The CDR3 runs to 15 residues. The CDR3: CASSSPRRPTDTQYF. The CDR3 nucleotides read TGTGCCAGCAGTAGCCCGAGGCGGCCCACAGATACGCAGTATTTT.

The rearrangement joins TRBV19 to TRBJ1-3; D remains ambiguous. The germline V gene encodes CDR1 LNHDA and CDR2 SQIVND (reference sequence). The CDR3 is 14 residues long. V was shortened by 4 bases and J by 7 bases, with 14 bases between the two germline ends. CDR3 DNA sequence: TGTGCCAGTAGTACCCCATTGGTAATCAACACCATATATTTT. It translates to CASSTPLVINTIYF.

V usage is TRBV4-1 and J usage is TRBJ2-7; 8 nucleotides agree with TRBD2. V lost 4 bases and J lost 4; bases outside the gene matches: 9. The germline gives CDR1 MGHRA, CDR2 YSYEKL. CDR3 size: 15 residues. The CDR3 region is CASSLLSGGLYEQYF. The CDR3 bases are TGCGCCAGCAGCCTTTTAAGCGGGGGACTTTACGAGCAGTACTTC.

The chain joins TRBV12-3 or TRBV12-4 to TRBJ1-5; D remains unclear. The CDR3 totals 14 residues. Trimming pared 3 bases from V and 4 bases from J, leaving 10 bases between. The CDR3 DNA reads as TGTGCCAGCAGTTTGGGAGGAAGTAATCAGCCCCAGCATTTT. Amino acids: CASSLGGSNQPQHF.

V and J are TRBV7-6 and TRBJ2-4; a possible D gene is TRBD2 (6 bases). In germline, CDR1 is SGHVS, CDR2 FNYEAQ. This CDR3 has 15 residues. With 2 bases removed from V and 8 bases from J, the gap between germline ends came to 16 bases. CDR3 coding DNA: TGTGCCAGCAGCTTAAACGAGGCTAGCGCACACATTCAGTACTTC. Its translation is CASSLNEASAHIQYF.